The 32 T cell receptor beta chains below were found in one sample sequenced in a study of T cells in Graves' hyperthyroidism and ophthalmopathy (dated by TCRdb to between 2018 and 2021). Library creation used multiplex PCR. The sequencer listed for this sample is Illumina HiSeq 2000. Amplification of TCR beta CDR3 regions was carried out from RNA transcripts. A first-round RT-PCR of the TCR CDR3 used the HTBI primer set with the Qiagen OneStep RT-PCR kit. Starting from the raw public reads, TCRdb applied fastp trimming at Q25, assembled clones with MiXCR and retained in-frame beta chains. When rows share a CDR3 protein, they turn into one entry using the most common DNA and genes. Present in this sample are fewer than 350,000 distinct CDR3 sequences, around 19% of which were seen just once. Under 45% of the sample belongs to the ten largest clones. The sample comprised blood. These TCRs come from a man between 50 and 59 years old with Graves' ophthalmopathy.

This clonotype was seen more than once but under ten times. This CDR3 is CASSQGLGNAYEQYF. The CDR3 DNA follows: TGTGCCAGCAGCCAGGGACTAGGTAACGCCTACGAGCAGTACTTC. V gene TRBV14 combines with J gene TRBJ2-7; 8 nucleotides line up with TRBD2. V gave up 3 bases and J gave up 2 bases; unmatched junction bases: 6. Germline loops: CDR1 SGHDN, CDR2 FVKESK. This CDR3 is 15 amino acids long.

This clonotype was seen a few times. This chain links TRBV20-1 with TRBJ2-4; TRBD2 is a possible D gene (6 bases). Germline V gene lookup returns CDR1 DFQATT and CDR2 SNEGSKA (reference sequence). The length of the CDR3 is 11 residues. The CDR3, as DNA: TGCAGCGGGACTTCCGAAAACATTCAGTACTTC. Protein: CSGTSENIQYF.

This clonotype was seen ten or more times. The rearrangement uses TRBV28 and TRBJ2-4, with D unresolved. CDR3 length: 14 residues. The V gene's germline CDR1 is MDHEN and CDR2 SYDVKM. Trimming left V 3 bases short and J 8 bases short, with 14 bases between. CDR3 sequence: CASSFVLGSDIQYF. The CDR3 nucleotides are TGTGCCAGCAGTTTCGTCCTTGGTTCGGACATTCAGTACTTC.

The CDR3 is CASPTLSGGTDTQYF. The CDR3 coding sequence is TGCGCCAGCCCCACCCTTAGCGGGGGCACAGATACGCAGTATTTT. This chain uses TRBV4-1 with TRBJ2-3; 8 positions agree with TRBD2. CDR3 size: 15 residues. V lost 8 bases, J lost 1 base, and 8 bases stayed unmatched. The germline gives CDR1 MGHRA, CDR2 YSYEKL.

This clonotype was detected many times. The CDR3 sequence: CASSQEGETQYF. CDR3 DNA sequence: TGTGCCAGCAGCCAAGAGGGAGAGACCCAGTACTTC. The V gene is TRBV3-1, the J gene TRBJ2-5; D not resolved. V lost 0 bases and J 4 bases, leaving 3 bases between the germline ends. The germline V gene encodes CDR1 LGHDT and CDR2 YNNKEL (reference sequence). This CDR3 contains 12 residues.

In its sample, this clonotype was seen many times. This chain connects TRBV28 to TRBJ2-7, with TRBD2 as a possible D gene (5 bases). V was trimmed by 3 bases and J by 2 bases, leaving 11 bases between them. There are 14 residues in the CDR3. Germline CDR1 reads MDHEN; CDR2 reads SYDVKM. DNA for the CDR3: TGTGCCAGCAGTTTCGGCACCGGGACCTACGAGCAGTACTTC. This gives the protein CASSFGTGTYEQYF. Full variable domain (missing parts from reference TRBV28 and TRBJ2-7): DVKVTQSSRYLVKRTGEKVFLECVQDMDHENMFWYRQDPGLGLRLIYFSYDVKMKEKGDIPEGYSVSREKKERFSLILESASTNQTSMYLCASSFGTGTYEQYFGPGTRLTVT.

The J gene is TRBJ2-1, the V gene TRBV24-1, with 15 bases identical to TRBD2. V lost 4 bases, J lost 7 bases, and 7 bases stayed unmatched. This CDR3 is built from 17 residues. Looked up from germline, CDR1 is KGHDR and CDR2 is SFDVKD. The CDR3 region has the DNA TGTGCCACCAGTGACCGAGGGACTAGCGGGAGGATGAATGAGCAGTTCTTC. It specifies CATSDRGTSGRMNEQFF.

In this sample, this clonotype turned up a few times. This chain joins TRBV30 and TRBJ2-3; tentatively, D is TRBD2 (5 bases). V lost 4 bases, J lost 5 bases, and 13 bases lay in between. Germline V gene sequence: CDR1 GTSNPN, CDR2 SVGIG (reference sequence). The CDR3 runs to 13 residues. The CDR3 DNA reads TGTGCCTGGAATAGGGAGTCCGGAGATACGCAGTATTTT. Translation: CAWNRESGDTQYF.

In this sample, this clonotype turned up a few times. V gene TRBV7-9 combines with J gene TRBJ2-3, with 9 positions matching TRBD2. This CDR3 has 16 residues. The J segment lost 0 bases and the V segment lost 6 bases, leaving 7 bases of the junction unmatched. From germline, CDR1 is SEHNR and CDR2 FQNEAQ (reference sequence). The CDR3 bases are TGTGCCAGCAGACAAAAGACTAGCGGTAGCACAGATACGCAGTATTTT. Translating gives CASRQKTSGSTDTQYF.

This clonotype was found many times. CDR3 sequence: CASSFGAHGGGSGYEQYF. In DNA form, the CDR3 reads TGTGCCAGCAGCTTTGGGGCACATGGAGGGGGCTCCGGCTACGAGCAGTACTTC. This chain joins TRBV6-1 and TRBJ2-7, with D possibly being TRBD1 (7 bases). The germline gives CDR1 MNHNS, CDR2 SASEGT. This CDR3 region has 18 residues. V dropped 6 bases and J dropped 3 bases, with 27 bases sitting between them.

V usage is TRBV6-6 and J usage is TRBJ2-5, with 11 bases matching TRBD2. In germline, CDR1 is MNHNY, CDR2 SVGAGI (reference sequence). This CDR3 contains 15 residues. V lost 2 bases and J lost 2; bases outside the gene matches: 1. The CDR3 DNA is TGTGCCAGCAGTTACGGGACTAGCGGTCAAGAGACCCAGTACTTC. Residues: CASSYGTSGQETQYF.

At least ten counts were recorded for this clonotype. This chain uses TRBV7-8 with TRBJ2-5; D is unresolved. Trimming pared 5 bases from V and 5 bases from J, leaving 15 bases between. The CDR3 runs to 14 residues. CDR1 is SGHVS, CDR2 FQNEAQ, per germline. CDR3 sequence: CASSASGGRETQYF. DNA for the CDR3: TGTGCCAGCAGCGCCTCGGGTGGACGGGAGACCCAGTACTTC. Full variable domain (missing parts from reference TRBV7-8 and TRBJ2-5): GAGVSQSPRYKVAKRGQDVALRCDPISGHVSLFWYQQALGQGPEFLTYFQNEAQLDKSGLPSDRFFAERPEGSVSTLKIQRTQQEDSAVYLCASSASGGRETQYFGPGTRLLVL.

With regard to this clonotype: This sequence may be a read error, since a much larger clone differs from it by one base. This likely comes from a read error, as the CDR3 has no conserved phenylalanine or tryptophan at its end. V is TRBV28 and J is TRBJ1-5, with a tentative D call TRBD1 (6 bases). Trimming left V 2 bases short and J 4 bases short, with 15 bases between. Germline V CDR1 and CDR2: MDHEN, SYDVKM. The CDR3 covers 16 residues. CDR3 nucleotide sequence: TGTGCCAGCAGTTTAGGATTCCGGGGGGCAAATCAGCCCCAGCATCTT. Protein sequence: CASSLGFRGANQPQHL.

This clonotype came up a few times. Written as DNA, the CDR3 is TGTGCCAGCACCCCGGACAGCGGGCGGTACGAGCAGTACTTC. It translates to CASTPDSGRYEQYF. The rearrangement links TRBV9 to TRBJ2-7; D is possibly TRBD1 or TRBD2 (6 bases each). The CDR3 is 14 residues long. V was shortened by 6 bases and J by 4 bases, with 17 bases between the two germline ends. Germline CDR1 and CDR2: SGDLS and YYNGEE.

Many counts were recorded for this clonotype. The CDR3 bases are TGCGCCAGCAGCCCGGAGTGGGATACGCAGTATTTT. Protein sequence: CASSPEWDTQYF. The chain employs TRBV5-1 and TRBJ2-3; D is unclear. Germline V gene data show CDR1 as SGHRS and CDR2 as YFSETQ. Trimming took 4 bases from V and 6 from J, leaving 9 bases between them. The CDR3 runs to 12 residues.

This clonotype was seen many times. The rearrangement joins TRBV20-1 to TRBJ1-6, with 11 bases aligning to TRBD1. The CDR3 has 17 amino acids. V was clipped by 6 bases and J by 0 bases; unmatched bases: 7. Germline CDR1 DFQATT, CDR2 SNEGSKA (reference sequence). The DNA for the CDR3 is TGCAGTGCACCGGGACAGGGGGGCAGCTCCTATAATTCACCCCTCCACTTT. This gives the protein CSAPGQGGSSYNSPLHF.

The chain couples TRBV7-3 to TRBJ2-5; 7 bases fit TRBD1. The CDR3 is 13 amino acids. Trimming removed 5 bases from V and 3 bases from J; junction bases left unmatched: 3. From germline, CDR1 is SGHTA and CDR2 FQGTGA. The CDR3 loop reads CASSGQDKETQYF. In DNA, the CDR3 is TGTGCCAGCAGCGGACAGGACAAAGAGACCCAGTACTTC. Using reference TRBV7-3 and TRBJ2-5 for the parts outside the CDR3, the full variable domain is GAGVSQTPSNKVTEKGKYVELRCDPISGHTALYWYRQSLGQGPEFLIYFQGTGAADDSGLPNDRFFAVRPEGSVSTLKIQRTERGDSAVYLCASSGQDKETQYFGPGTRLLVL.

This clonotype was detected ten times or more. The chain is built from TRBV20-1 and TRBJ2-3; 7 bases line up with TRBD1. This CDR3 comprises 15 residues. The germline gives CDR1 DFQATT, CDR2 SNEGSKA (reference sequence). V lost 5 bases and J lost 1; bases outside the gene matches: 9. CDR3 sequence: CSAPTGKGGTDTQYF. The CDR3 nucleotides read TGCAGTGCTCCGACAGGGAAGGGAGGCACAGATACGCAGTATTTT.

The V gene is TRBV4-1, the J gene TRBJ1-3; D remains ambiguous. V lost 0 bases to trimming and J lost 8 bases, with 14 bases between them. CDR1 and CDR2 from the germline V gene are MGHRA and YSYEKL. The CDR3 loop spans 15 amino acids. In nucleotides, the CDR3 is TGCGCCAGCAGCCAAGATAGATCCGGGTTGTACACCATATATTTT. As protein: CASSQDRSGLYTIYF.

This clonotype has only a few counts. The J gene is TRBJ2-2, the V gene TRBV28; possibly TRBD1 for D (5 bases). This CDR3 contains 14 residues. Germline V gives CDR1 MDHEN, CDR2 SYDVKM. V lost 5 bases, J lost 6 bases, and 13 bases lay in between. The CDR3 reads CASSPQGRAGELFF. The CDR3 nucleotides are TGTGCCAGCAGTCCCCAGGGTAGGGCCGGGGAGCTGTTTTTT.

This clonotype was observed a handful of times. CDR3 bases: TGCAGTGCTAGAGAGGGGATGGGAGTGGGGAATGAGCAGTTCTTC. This gives the protein CSAREGMGVGNEQFF. The chain couples TRBV20-1 to TRBJ2-1; weak D call: TRBD2 (5 bases). The germline V gene has CDR1 DFQATT and CDR2 SNEGSKA (reference sequence). With 0 bases removed from V and 7 bases from J, the gap between germline ends came to 16 bases. The CDR3 contains 15 residues.

In its sample, this clonotype was seen many times. V usage is TRBV18 and J usage is TRBJ1-1; tentatively, D is TRBD1 (5 bases). Trimming cost V 3 bases and J 4 bases, with 15 bases left between them. This CDR3 is built from 15 residues. Germline CDR1 and CDR2: KGHSH and LQKENI. The CDR3, as DNA: TGTGCCAGCTCACCCGGACACCCGAGGATCACTGAAGCTTTCTTT. This translates into CASSPGHPRITEAFF.

V and J are TRBV20-1 and TRBJ2-1, with no clear D. Trimming removed 3 bases from V and 4 bases from J, with 16 bases in between. The CDR3 is 15 residues long. Germline CDR1 is DFQATT and CDR2 is SNEGSKA (reference sequence). DNA of the CDR3: TGCAGTGCTAGCGCCCTTTCCCTTGGTTACAATGAGCAGTTCTTC. This codes for CSASALSLGYNEQFF.

This clonotype has at least ten counts. The rearrangement uses TRBV28 and TRBJ1-2, with D perhaps matching TRBD1 (6 bases). Germline V gene sequence: CDR1 MDHEN, CDR2 SYDVKM. V was trimmed by 4 bases and J by 2 bases, leaving 20 bases between them. The CDR3 loop spans 17 amino acids. CDR3 residues: CASSSGGAGVANYGYTF. CDR3 nucleotides: TGTGCCAGCAGTTCGGGAGGGGCAGGGGTGGCCAACTATGGCTACACCTTC.

In regard to this clonotype: One junction end does not reproduce the germline sequence, and a read error may be involved. The rearrangement links TRBV7-7 to TRBJ2-2, with 10 nucleotides matching TRBD2. The CDR3 spans 16 residues. The germline gives CDR1 SSHAT, CDR2 FNYEAQ (reference sequence). CDR3 DNA: TGTGCTAGCAGCCCCCGGTCTAGCGGGAGTCCCGGGGAGCTGTTTTTT. Protein sequence: CASSPRSSGSPGELFF.

V and J are TRBV30 and TRBJ2-6; 9 nucleotides line up with TRBD1. V dropped 0 bases and J dropped 0; count of bases not matched to a gene: 3. CDR1 is GTSNPN, CDR2 SVGIG, per germline (reference sequence). The CDR3 covers 17 residues. CDR3 nucleotides: TGTGCCTGGAGTGTATGGGACAGGGCCTCTGGGGCCAACGTCCTGACTTTC. Amino acids: CAWSVWDRASGANVLTF.

The chain is built from TRBV10-1 and TRBJ2-5; 8 positions agree with TRBD1. The trim removed 4 bases at V and 2 bases at J, leaving 0 bases unmatched. The CDR3 loop spans 13 amino acids. Per the germline V gene, CDR1 is WNHNN and CDR2 is SYGVQD (reference sequence). The CDR3 loop reads CASSGDRQETQYF. Here the CDR3 DNA reads TGCGCCAGCAGTGGGGACAGGCAAGAGACCCAGTACTTC.

This clonotype was counted ten times or more. The chain employs TRBV12-3 or TRBV12-4 and TRBJ1-2, with 9 nucleotides matching TRBD1. There are 15 residues in the CDR3. V shed 10 bases and J 0 bases; nucleotides not matched to a gene: 9. In DNA, the CDR3 is TGTGCCACCACCGGGACAGGGATCGCTAACTATGGCTACACCTTC. The encoded protein is CATTGTGIANYGYTF.

There are a few counts of this clonotype. The CDR3 sequence: CASSFRTETTEAFF. CDR3 nucleotide sequence: TGCGCCAGCAGCTTCCGGACAGAGACCACTGAAGCTTTCTTT. V gene TRBV5-1 combines with J gene TRBJ1-1, with TRBD1 as a possible D gene (6 bases). The CDR3 length is 14 residues. V lost 2 bases and J lost 4, with 12 bases in between. Germline CDR1 SGHRS, CDR2 YFSETQ.

This clonotype has just a few counts. The V call is TRBV5-1, the J call TRBJ2-1, with 12 bases matching TRBD1. Germline lookup yields CDR1 SGHRS and CDR2 YFSETQ. J was trimmed by 7 bases and V by 4 bases; bases with no gene match: 6. The CDR3 spans 15 residues. Here the CDR3 reads CASSPGTGGRNEQFF. The CDR3 nucleotides read TGCGCCAGCAGCCCAGGGACAGGGGGCAGGAATGAGCAGTTCTTC.

V usage is TRBV20-1 and J usage is TRBJ2-5, with 8 bases matching TRBD2. V trimming: 6 bases; J trimming: 4 bases; junction bases outside the gene matches: 7. The CDR3 spans 13 residues. Germline values: CDR1 DFQATT, CDR2 SNEGSKA (reference sequence). In DNA form, the CDR3 reads TGCAGTGCACCGAGCGGGGGCTTAGAGACCCAGTACTTC. Its translation: CSAPSGGLETQYF.

This clonotype was detected ten times or more. CDR3 region: CASSPRALNNEKLFF. The CDR3 DNA reads TGTGCCAGCAGCCCCCGGGCCTTAAATAATGAAAAACTGTTTTTT. V and J are TRBV3-1 and TRBJ1-4; D gene unclear. This CDR3 contains 15 residues. Germline CDR1 LGHDT, CDR2 YNNKEL (reference sequence). The V end lost 4 bases, the J end lost 4 bases, and 13 bases lay between the germline ends.